These T cell receptor beta chains were read from a single sample in a study of blood T cell repertoires in COVID-19. TCRdb keeps only in-frame clones here, not all; method: immunoSEQ multiplex PCR. The data show approximately 110,000 clones, with more than 75% seen just once and 2.1% held by the top ten. What was sequenced was peripheral blood. These receptors were collected from a human donor in a cohort sampled during active COVID-19. The CDR3 runs from the conserved cysteine through the conserved F or W. The order of the fields is D gene, clone size, V gene, J gene, CDR3 DNA, CDR3 protein. D genes are given only for firm matches. Rows give clone size only sometimes, using once, few, many, or a class for an expanded clone.

d_gene: TRBD2
abundance: once
v_gene: TRBV6-2/TRBV6-3
j_gene: TRBJ2-1
CDR3nt: TGTGCCAGCAGTCTCCGCTCGGGACTAGCGGGGGGTGAGCAGTTCTTC
CDR3aa: CASSLRSGLAGGEQFF

d_gene: TRBD1
abundance: .
v_gene: TRBV28
j_gene: TRBJ2-7
CDR3nt: TGTGCCAGCAGAAAGGGGGCAAGCTACGAGCAGTACTTC
CDR3aa: CASRKGASYEQYF

d_gene: TRBD2
abundance: .
v_gene: TRBV5-6
j_gene: TRBJ2-5
CDR3nt: TGTGCCAGCAGCTTTCTTAGCGGGGAAGAGACCCAGTACTTC
CDR3aa: CASSFLSGEETQYF

d_gene: .
abundance: .
v_gene: TRBV3-1/TRBV3-2
j_gene: TRBJ2-1
CDR3nt: TGTGCCAGCAGCTCAGGGATATCCTACAATGAGCAGTTCTTC
CDR3aa: CASSSGISYNEQFF

d_gene: TRBD2
abundance: .
v_gene: TRBV10-3
j_gene: TRBJ2-6
CDR3nt: TGTGCCATCAGCCCCGGACTAGCGTCGAGCTCTGGGGCCAACGTCCTGACTTTC
CDR3aa: CAISPGLASSSGANVLTF

d_gene: .
abundance: .
v_gene: TRBV4-3
j_gene: TRBJ1-2
CDR3nt: TGCGCCAGCAGCCAAGTCCTAGGGGGGGACTATGGCTACACCTTC
CDR3aa: CASSQVLGGDYGYTF

d_gene: TRBD1
abundance: few
v_gene: TRBV4-2
j_gene: TRBJ1-5
CDR3nt: TGTGCCAGCAGCCAAGAGGACAGGGGCTTTAGCAATCAGCCCCAGCATTTT
CDR3aa: CASSQEDRGFSNQPQHF

d_gene: TRBD1
abundance: few
v_gene: TRBV5-4
j_gene: TRBJ1-4
CDR3nt: TGTGCCAGCAGCCCGGGACAGGGGGCGACTAATGAAAAACTGTTTTTT
CDR3aa: CASSPGQGATNEKLFF

d_gene: TRBD1
abundance: .
v_gene: TRBV7-9
j_gene: TRBJ2-6
CDR3nt: TGTGCCAGCAGCGACAGGGCTGGGGCCAACGTCCTGACTTTC
CDR3aa: CASSDRAGANVLTF

d_gene: TRBD2
abundance: .
v_gene: TRBV29-1
j_gene: TRBJ2-2
CDR3nt: TGCAGCGGGGGCACTAGCGGGAGCGCCGGGGAGCTGTTTTTT
CDR3aa: CSGGTSGSAGELFF

d_gene: TRBD1
abundance: .
v_gene: TRBV28
j_gene: TRBJ1-1
CDR3nt: TGTGCCAGCATTACAGGGGGCGGGGCTGAAGCTTTCTTT
CDR3aa: CASITGGGAEAFF

d_gene: .
abundance: .
v_gene: TRBV30
j_gene: TRBJ1-5
CDR3nt: TGTGCCTGGAGTTCAACAGGGTTGGGCAATCAGCCCCAGCATTTT
CDR3aa: CAWSSTGLGNQPQHF

d_gene: TRBD1
abundance: .
v_gene: TRBV6-6
j_gene: TRBJ2-7
CDR3nt: TGTGCCAGCAGTGCCGTTGGACAGGTAACCTACGAGCAGTACTTC
CDR3aa: CASSAVGQVTYEQYF

d_gene: .
abundance: .
v_gene: TRBV28
j_gene: TRBJ2-7
CDR3nt: TGTGCCAGCAGTTTGGCTTGGTTGTCGGGGACCTACGAGCAGTACTTC
CDR3aa: CASSLAWLSGTYEQYF

d_gene: .
abundance: .
v_gene: TRBV20-1
j_gene: TRBJ2-1
CDR3nt: TGCAGTGCTAGTCCCGGGGCTAGCGCCGGCGATGAGCAGTTCTTC
CDR3aa: CSASPGASAGDEQFF

d_gene: TRBD2
abundance: .
v_gene: TRBV9
j_gene: TRBJ2-1
CDR3nt: TGTGCCAGCAGCGCCCCGCTAGCGGGGGGCTCCCTATACAATGAGCAGTTCTTC
CDR3aa: CASSAPLAGGSLYNEQFF

d_gene: .
abundance: .
v_gene: TRBV10-1
j_gene: TRBJ2-1
CDR3nt: TGCGCCAGCAGTGATAGGGGTGACTCCTACAATGAGCAGTTCTTC
CDR3aa: CASSDRGDSYNEQFF

d_gene: TRBD2
abundance: .
v_gene: TRBV4-1
j_gene: TRBJ2-3
CDR3nt: TGCGCCAGCAGCCGGGGGCGGGGGGCCCATAACACAGATACGCAGTATTTT
CDR3aa: CASSRGRGAHNTDTQYF

d_gene: .
abundance: .
v_gene: TRBV5-1
j_gene: TRBJ2-7
CDR3nt: TGCGCCAGCAGCTTGGCTTTAGCGGATACCTACGAGCAGTACTTC
CDR3aa: CASSLALADTYEQYF

d_gene: .
abundance: .
v_gene: TRBV5-1
j_gene: TRBJ2-1
CDR3nt: TGCGCTAGCAGCTTGATGAGTTCCGGTTCCAATGAGCAGTTCTTC
CDR3aa: CASSLMSSGSNEQFF